The rows below give T cell receptor beta chains drawn from one sample of a study of T-cell reconstitution after alpha-beta-depleted transplantation in children. TCRdb re-analysed the PCR reads in MiXCR, keeping a single row per CDR3 protein. This table holds 65,000 to 75,000 distinct CDR3 sequences, 4.9% found once. Sample: PBMCs, mostly from graft donor cells, taken 180 days after TCRalphabeta/CD19-depleted stem cell transplant. Every receptor here comes from a boy under two years old who had a stem cell transplant for acute myeloid leukemia, so the T cells may come from the graft donor. Both conserved end residues are trimmed from each CDR3. D genes are given only for firm matches. A clone size is listed for some rows: how often the clone was seen (once, few, many), or a class if it is expanded.

>.|TRBJ1-4|TRBV25-1|many
ASSESAEDEKLF
>TRBD1|TRBJ2-5|TRBV5-5|many
ASSPGTGGETQY
>.|TRBJ1-4|TRBV3-1|many
ASSQRGTNEKLF
>TRBD1|TRBJ2-3|TRBV4-1|many
ASSGEIDRTGPGGTDTQY
>.|TRBJ1-1|TRBV20-1|many
SARYLPGDTEAF
>.|TRBJ2-5|TRBV12-3/TRBV12-4|many
ASGQFVETQY
>TRBD1|TRBJ2-5|TRBV29-1|many
SAIRGQVKETQY
>.|TRBJ2-1|TRBV12-3/TRBV12-4|many
ASEEGQGTYNEQF
>.|TRBJ2-2|TRBV14|many
ASSSGRLFTGELF
>.|TRBJ2-1|TRBV20-1|many
SASPGGRWSYNEQF
>.|TRBJ2-2|TRBV29-1|many
SVGVRTNTGELF
>.|TRBJ2-5|TRBV20-1|many
SAPLRHTLVGRRYQETQY
>.|TRBJ2-7|TRBV7-9|many
ASSYDSREEQY
>TRBD1|TRBJ1-1|TRBV19|.
ATDRGKEYTEAF
>.|TRBJ1-1|TRBV5-1|many
ASSFRTSDELNTEAF
>TRBD2|TRBJ2-5|TRBV4-2|many
ASSPGLAGSSQY
>.|TRBJ1-2|TRBV12-3/TRBV12-4|many
ASSFLTADYGYT
>TRBD1|TRBJ1-1|TRBV4-2|many
ASSPDRETEAF
>TRBD2|TRBJ2-3|TRBV3-1|many
ASSHRLSGGGPDTQY
>.|TRBJ2-2|TRBV11-2|many
ASSPRRANTGELF
>TRBD1|TRBJ1-2|TRBV28|many
ASRLRRGQSFYGYT
>.|TRBJ2-2|TRBV20-1|many
SAGHQGSGELF
>.|TRBJ1-2|TRBV27|many
ASTSVGSYGYT
>TRBD1|TRBJ2-7|TRBV5-1|many
ASSPGQVLNSYEQY
>.|TRBJ1-5|TRBV10-3|few
AISESGGGNQPQH
>TRBD2|TRBJ2-3|TRBV24-1|once
GTSDPRGGKSGGWGRSTDTQY
>TRBD1|TRBJ1-2|TRBV24-1|many
ATSDRTGVYGYT
>TRBD2|TRBJ2-1|TRBV20-1|many
SATHSGGSYNEQF